Included here is one T cell receptor beta chain sequence, with context. The authors prepared the TCRbeta library with unique molecular identifiers. In TCRdb, the PCR reads were re-called with MiXCR into one record per CDR3 protein. The data show almost 400,000 distinct CDR3 sequences, with around 21% seen just once and approximately 3.9% held by the top ten. Germline V gene lookup returns CDR1 MNHEY and CDR2 SMNVEV (reference sequence). Trimming at V came to 2 bases and at J to 5 bases, leaving 5 bases not matched to a gene. There are 14 residues in the CDR3. The data stem from a study of T-cell reconstitution after alpha-beta-depleted transplantation in children.

V usage is TRBV27 and J usage is TRBJ2-7; 8 bases agree with TRBD1. This receptor was identified in a human donor who donated a stem cell graft to a child with acute myeloid leukemia. This specimen was PBMCs from the stem cell graft donor, taken from the stem cell graft. CDR3 DNA sequence: TGTGCCAGCAGTTTAAAAGGGGACAGGCACGAGCAGTACTTC. It codes for CASSLKGDRHEQYF.